The clone carrying this TCR beta chain has a handful of counts. Its antigen is undetermined. A universal primer binding site was introduced by template switching. The final cDNA contained unique molecular identifiers. One entry per CDR3 protein results from TCRdb running MiXCR on the 5' RACE reads. The sample includes 250,000 to 350,000 distinct CDR3 sequences, more than 6.5% of them seen just once. The sample comes from a study of identical twins. General study points: Insertions were reduced in abundant cord blood beta clonotypes but not in memory repertoires. Within beta out-of-frame sequences, the excess sharing observed between twins was weaker.

Trimming cost V 5 bases and J 2 bases, with 13 bases left between them. CDR3 size: 15 residues. Germline V gene lookup returns CDR1 SGHAT and CDR2 FQNNGV. Separately, the same data were catalogued under a study of yellow fever vaccine responses in identical twins. That paper adds: On the reported evidence, twins' vaccine T cell responses seemed partly convergent and partly personalized.

Sequenced sample: memory (CD45RO+) T cells sorted from blood. This sequence joins TRBV11-2 and TRBJ1-5; no clear D. This sequence originates from a woman between 18 and 30 years old in good health. CDR3 nucleotide sequence: TGTGCCAGCAGCCCAGGAGGTGTGGGCAATCAGCCCCAGCATTTT. It yields the protein CASSPGGVGNQPQHF. Using reference TRBV11-2 and TRBJ1-5 for the parts outside the CDR3, the full variable domain is EAGVAQSPRYKIIEKRQSVAFWCNPISGHATLYWYQQILGQGPKLLIQFQNNGVVDDSQLPKDRFSAERLKGVDSTLKIQPAKLEDSAVYLCASSPGGVGNQPQHFGDGTRLSIL.